This TCR beta chain was sequenced in a study of T cells after yellow fever vaccination. The germline gives CDR1 MGHRA, CDR2 YSYEKL. The CDR3 has 15 residues. V lost 4 bases and J lost 2, with 12 bases in between. This clonotype has a count of ten or more. In TCRdb, the 5' RACE reads were re-called with MiXCR into one record per CDR3 protein. Among roughly 120,000 distinct CDR3 sequences listed, more than 6.5% were seen once. The sample consisted of CD4+ T cells sorted from PBMCs, taken roughly 10 days after the first yellow fever vaccination. This clonotype was obtained from a man between 18 and 35 years old who received the YFV17D yellow fever vaccine. This chain connects TRBV4-1 to TRBJ2-1, with TRBD2 as a possible D gene (7 bases). CDR3 in DNA: TGCGCCAGCAGCCGCGGGGGCCGCACCTACAATGAGCAGTTCTTC. It yields the protein CASSRGGRTYNEQFF.